The 30 T cell receptor beta chains below all came from one sample that was sequenced in a study of blood T cell repertoires in COVID-19. Assay used: immunoSEQ multiplex PCR; TCRdb lists only in-frame clones, some missing. The table includes approximately 110,000 clones, about 85% detected once. The sequencing sample was made of peripheral blood. The receptor set was obtained from a human donor in a cohort sampled during active COVID-19.

The rearrangement joins TRBV7-8 to TRBJ2-3, with 10 nucleotides matching TRBD2. V lost 5 bases to trimming and J lost 0 bases; unmatched junction nucleotides: 5. The CDR3 runs to 16 residues. CDR1 is SGHVS and CDR2 is FQNEAQ in the germline V gene. This CDR3 is CASSTRTSGSTDTQYF. CDR3 coding DNA: TGTGCCAGCAGCACACGGACTAGCGGAAGCACAGATACGCAGTATTTT.

This chain links TRBV7-9 with TRBJ2-5; 9 positions match TRBD1. CDR1 is SEHNR, CDR2 FQNEAQ, per germline (reference sequence). The CDR3 spans 16 residues. The J segment lost 2 bases and the V segment lost 5 bases, leaving 9 bases of the junction unmatched. CDR3 residues: CASSPNFGTGQETQYF. The CDR3 nucleotides are TGTGCCAGCAGCCCCAACTTTGGGACAGGGCAAGAGACCCAGTACTTC.

This clone was observed once. The rearrangement uses TRBV28 and TRBJ1-1, with D possibly being TRBD1 (5 bases). The V and J ends lost 5 bases and 5 bases respectively, with 12 bases between them. Germline V CDR1 and CDR2: MDHEN, SYDVKM. The length of the CDR3 is 13 residues. This CDR3 is CASSGSGITEAFF. The CDR3 bases are TGTGCCAGCAGTGGCTCAGGGATAACTGAAGCTTTCTTT.

This sequence joins TRBV6-6 and TRBJ2-2; 7 bases map to TRBD1. Unmatched junction bases numbered 2, after V lost 4 bases and J lost 0 bases. This CDR3 spans 15 amino acids. The V gene's germline CDR1 is MNHNY and CDR2 SVGAGI (reference sequence). The CDR3 region has the DNA TGTGCCAGCAGTTTTACAGGGGCGAACACCGGGGAGCTGTTTTTT. Encoded protein: CASSFTGANTGELFF.

The V and J genes are TRBV19 and TRBJ2-3, with D possibly TRBD2 on 6 matching bases. CDR3 length: 16 residues. V shed 3 bases and J shed 4 bases, with 17 bases lying between them. The germline CDR1 and CDR2 sequences are LNHDA and SQIVND (reference sequence). CDR3 nucleotides: TGTGCCAGTAGTATGCTGGCGGGATCTATCCCAGATACGCAGTATTTT. It specifies CASSMLAGSIPDTQYF.

The genes are TRBV28 and TRBJ2-3; 8 bases map to TRBD2. V lost 3 bases, J lost 10 bases, and 12 bases stayed unmatched. Germline V gene sequence: CDR1 MDHEN, CDR2 SYDVKM. The CDR3 consists of 15 residues. The chain's CDR3 is CASSFGSGSVVSQYF. DNA of the CDR3: TGTGCCAGCAGTTTCGGCAGCGGGAGTGTTGTATCGCAGTATTTT. The full variable domain, its missing parts supplied by reference TRBV28 and TRBJ2-3, is DVKVTQSSRYLVKRTGEKVFLECVQDMDHENMFWYRQDPGLGLRLIYFSYDVKMKEKGDIPEGYSVSREKKERFSLILESASTNQTSMYLCASSFGSGSVVSQYFGPGTRLTVL.

This clone was observed a handful of times. V gene TRBV18 combines with J gene TRBJ2-7; TRBD1 matches 7 bases. Trimming cost V 3 bases and J 2 bases; bases outside gene matches: 4. Germline assignment: CDR1 KGHSH and CDR2 LQKENI. The CDR3 totals 14 residues. The CDR3: CASSPIGTAYEQYF. DNA for the CDR3: TGTGCCAGCTCACCTATTGGGACAGCCTACGAGCAGTACTTC.

This rearrangement joins TRBV7-9 to TRBJ2-4, with TRBD1 as a possible D gene (5 bases). Trimming took off 5 bases at V and 0 bases at J, with 14 bases between the two ends. CDR1 SEHNR and CDR2 FQNEAQ come from the germline V gene (reference sequence). This CDR3 has 16 residues. The CDR3 sequence is CASSTRQTLAKNIQYF. CDR3 nucleotide sequence: TGTGCCAGCAGCACCCGACAGACACTAGCCAAAAACATTCAGTACTTC.

The chain carries TRBV4-1 and TRBJ2-7, with 10 bases matching TRBD1. Germline V gene sequence: CDR1 MGHRA, CDR2 YSYEKL. Trimming took 4 bases from V and 6 from J; bases not matched to a gene: 9. This CDR3 is 15 amino acids long. As DNA, the CDR3 is TGCGCCAGCAGCCGAGGGGACAGGGGCTTGGGCGAGCAGTACTTC. Encoded protein: CASSRGDRGLGEQYF.

The rearrangement joins TRBV2 to TRBJ2-7, with D maybe TRBD2 (5 bases). The V end lost 6 bases, the J end lost 0 bases, and 21 bases lay between the germline ends. This CDR3 is built from 17 residues. The germline gives CDR1 SNHLY, CDR2 FYNNEI. The CDR3 coding sequence is TGTGCCAGCAGCCAATTCTCCCGGACTCAGACCTCCTACGAGCAGTACTTC. Residues: CASSQFSRTQTSYEQYF.

V usage is TRBV27 and J usage is TRBJ2-5, with 8 bases aligning to TRBD2. V shed 6 bases and J 4 bases; nucleotides not matched to a gene: 10. Germline V gives CDR1 MNHEY, CDR2 SMNVEV (reference sequence). The CDR3 runs to 15 residues. CDR3 DNA: TGTGCCAGCAGGAGTAGCGGGGCGGCGCGAGAGACCCAGTACTTC. It yields the protein CASRSSGAARETQYF.

The chain links TRBV3-1 (or the pseudogene TRBV3-2) to TRBJ1-2; 7 bases are a match to TRBD1. From germline, CDR1 is LGHDT and CDR2 YNNKEL (reference sequence). J gave up 10 bases and V 1 base, and 12 bases lay outside the gene matches. This CDR3 contains 15 residues. The CDR3 DNA follows: TGTGCCAGCAGCCAAGGACAGGGATTGGTAAAATCCTACACCTTC. Translating gives CASSQGQGLVKSYTF.

This clone was seen once. The J gene is TRBJ2-3, the V gene TRBV5-1; D is uncertain. The V and J ends lost 5 bases and 2 bases respectively, with 12 bases between them. Germline V CDR1 and CDR2: SGHRS, YFSETQ. The CDR3 covers 14 residues. CDR3 bases: TGCGCCAGCAGTGTCGCCGACAACACAGATACGCAGTATTTT. Translating it yields CASSVADNTDTQYF.

This clone was counted between two and nine times. V gene TRBV15 combines with J gene TRBJ1-3, with unresolved D. CDR3 length: 15 amino acids. CDR1 and CDR2 from the germline V gene are LNHNV and YYDKDF (reference sequence). V was shortened by 2 bases and J by 4 bases, with 12 bases between the two germline ends. The CDR3 reads CATSRQLAQGNTIYF. In DNA form, the CDR3 reads TGTGCCACCAGCAGACAATTGGCCCAAGGAAACACCATATATTTT. Full variable domain (remainder filled in from reference TRBV15 and TRBJ1-3): DAMVIQNPRYQVTQFGKPVTLSCSQTLNHNVMYWYQQKSSQAPKLLFHYYDKDFNNEADTPDNFQSRRPNTSFCFLDIRSPGLGDTAMYLCATSRQLAQGNTIYFGEGSWLTVV.

This chain uses TRBV7-8 with TRBJ2-5; 7 bases line up with TRBD1. The junction had 2 bases not matched to a gene; V was cut back by 3 bases and J by 1 base. Germline loops: CDR1 SGHVS, CDR2 FQNEAQ. The length of the CDR3 is 14 residues. The CDR3 protein is CASSFRDSQETQYF. CDR3 in DNA: TGTGCCAGCAGCTTCCGGGACAGCCAAGAGACCCAGTACTTC.

This chain joins TRBV6-5 and TRBJ1-4; D may be TRBD1 (6 bases). Trimming pared 6 bases from V and 8 bases from J, leaving 16 bases between. CDR1 and CDR2 from the germline V gene are MNHEY and SVGAGI. The CDR3 is 14 amino acids. The CDR3 loop is CASRDTGWYEKLFF. The DNA of the CDR3 is TGTGCCAGCAGGGATACAGGGTGGTACGAAAAACTGTTTTTT.

This clone came up a few times. J is TRBJ2-5 and V is TRBV6-4; TRBD2 is a possible D gene (7 bases). V dropped 8 bases and J dropped 1 base, with 23 bases sitting between them. This CDR3 region has 17 residues. Germline V CDR1 and CDR2: MRHNA, SNTAGT. CDR3 nucleotides: TGTGCCAGCGGCGGATTACTCAAGGGGGAGGGCCAAGAGACCCAGTACTTC. Translated: CASGGLLKGEGQETQYF.

This chain links TRBV7-2 with TRBJ1-2; D remains unclear. Trimming cost V 6 bases and J 5 bases, with 19 bases left between them. Germline lookup yields CDR1 SGHTA and CDR2 FQGNSA. This CDR3 is built from 15 residues. The CDR3 reads CASRLYPVEAYGYTF. CDR3 in DNA: TGTGCCAGCAGGCTATACCCCGTAGAGGCTTATGGCTACACCTTC.

This clone was seen just once. The chain combines TRBV18 with TRBJ2-2; 9 bases match TRBD1. The V and J ends lost 2 bases and 6 bases, in that order; junction bases with no gene match: 7. From germline, CDR1 is KGHSH and CDR2 LQKENI. This CDR3 has 16 amino acids. The CDR3 spells CASSPLTGGASGELFF. CDR3 bases: TGTGCCAGCTCACCATTAACAGGGGGCGCATCCGGGGAGCTGTTTTTT.

The chain combines TRBV19 with TRBJ2-2; tentative D call: TRBD1 (6 bases). Deletions cut 8 bases from V and 4 bases from J, with 8 bases between. The germline gives CDR1 LNHDA, CDR2 SQIVND (reference sequence). The length of the CDR3 is 12 residues. In nucleotides, the CDR3 is TGTGCCAGTGGACAGTTCACCGGGGAGCTGTTTTTT. It codes for CASGQFTGELFF. Together with reference TRBV19 and TRBJ2-2, the CDR3 gives the full variable domain: DGGITQSPKYLFRKEGQNVTLSCEQNLNHDAMYWYRQDPGQGLRLIYYSQIVNDFQKGDIAEGYSVSREKKESFPLTVTSAQKNPTAFYLCASGQFTGELFFGEGSRLTVL.

The genes are TRBV10-3 and TRBJ2-7; 8 bases align to TRBD1. Germline V gene sequence: CDR1 ENHRY, CDR2 SYGVKD. V dropped 6 bases and J dropped 5; count of bases not matched to a gene: 21. This CDR3 has 18 residues. The CDR3 here is CAIRKTGESDLGIHEQYF. CDR3 in DNA: TGTGCCATCAGGAAGACAGGGGAGAGCGATTTGGGAATACACGAGCAGTACTTC.

This rearrangement joins TRBV28 to TRBJ1-2, with a tentative D call TRBD1 (5 bases). This CDR3 is built from 16 residues. The V gene lost 4 bases and the J gene lost 4 bases, with 19 bases spanning the gap. The germline V gene encodes CDR1 MDHEN and CDR2 SYDVKM. The CDR3 loop is CASSSASDNTRYGYTF. CDR3 DNA sequence: TGTGCCAGCAGTTCAGCCTCGGACAACACGCGCTATGGCTACACCTTC.

This chain links TRBV6-1 with TRBJ1-2, with a tentative D call TRBD1 (6 bases). V was shortened by 1 base and J by 7 bases, with 10 bases between the two germline ends. This CDR3 is 13 amino acids long. The germline V gene has CDR1 MNHNS and CDR2 SASEGT. The CDR3 DNA reads as TGTGCCAGCAGTGAAGTAAGGGGGAGTGGCTACACCTTC. It yields the protein CASSEVRGSGYTF.

This chain uses TRBV19 with TRBJ1-4, with 9 bases identical to TRBD1. The V gene's germline CDR1 is LNHDA and CDR2 SQIVND (reference sequence). With 5 bases clipped from V and 16 bases from J, the junction kept 11 bases outside the gene matches. This CDR3 has 13 residues. CDR3 sequence: CASSAGQGLYKFF. In DNA, the CDR3 is TGTGCCAGTAGTGCGGGACAGGGCCTTTATAAGTTTTTT.

The J gene is TRBJ2-7, the V gene TRBV2; D may be TRBD2 (6 bases). The V gene's germline CDR1 is SNHLY and CDR2 FYNNEI. Trimming took 3 bases from V and 0 from J, leaving 9 bases between them. CDR3 length: 14 amino acids. CDR3 DNA: TGTGCCAGCAGTGAGGGGGGTTACTCCTACGAGCAGTACTTC. It encodes CASSEGGYSYEQYF.

This clone was seen a single time. This CDR3 is CASSRPATYEQYF. The CDR3 DNA sequence: TGTGCCAGCAGCCGCCCCGCGACCTACGAGCAGTACTTC. V and J are TRBV3-1 (or the pseudogene TRBV3-2) and TRBJ2-7, with D hard to call. Trimming removed 4 bases from V and 2 bases from J, with 9 bases in between. The CDR3 loop spans 13 amino acids. Germline V gives CDR1 LGHDT, CDR2 YNNKEL (reference sequence).

The chain links TRBV4-3 to TRBJ2-3; possibly TRBD2 for D (7 bases). CDR3 length: 14 amino acids. The ends were cut back, 4 bases at V and 3 bases at J, with 11 bases in the middle. Germline loops: CDR1 LGHNA, CDR2 YSLEER. Here the CDR3 reads CASSPGGRTDTQYF. CDR3 DNA: TGCGCCAGCAGCCCGGGGGGCCGGACAGATACGCAGTATTTT.

The DNA for the CDR3 is TGTGCCAGCAGTTCCTATCAAATGGGACAAACTGGAAACACCATATATTTT. Residues: CASSSYQMGQTGNTIYF. The chain uses TRBV28 and TRBJ1-3; D is possibly TRBD1 (6 bases). The CDR3 is 17 residues long. From germline, CDR1 is MDHEN and CDR2 SYDVKM. Trimming took off 4 bases at V and 2 bases at J, with 18 bases between the two ends.

V gene TRBV10-1 combines with J gene TRBJ2-7; unclear D gene. V gave up 3 bases and J gave up 0 bases, with 6 bases separating them. The CDR3 totals 13 residues. Per germline, CDR1 WNHNN and CDR2 SYGVQD (reference sequence). In nucleotides, the CDR3 is TGCGCCAGCAGTGAACTACTCTCCTACGAGCAGTACTTC. Its protein product is CASSELLSYEQYF.

V and J are TRBV15 and TRBJ1-2; D is possibly TRBD1 (6 bases). Trimming stripped 0 bases from V and 8 bases from J, with 22 bases between. The CDR3 length is 17 residues. CDR1 is LNHNV and CDR2 is YYDKDF in the germline V gene (reference sequence). The CDR3 reads CATSRDRSGAGAKGYTF. The CDR3 nucleotides are TGTGCCACCAGCAGAGATCGGTCTGGGGCAGGGGCGAAAGGCTACACCTTC.